Listed below are T cell receptor beta chains from one sample, sequenced in a study of identical twins. TCRdb itself ran the 5' RACE reads through MiXCR, one entry per CDR3 protein. The data show some 440,000 distinct CDR3 sequences, 20% to 30% seen once. These data also featured in a second study, about T cells expressing NK-cell markers.

The specimen was CD4+ T cells sorted from blood. Receptors originate from a woman in her late teens or twenties in good health. Each CDR3 is given with its conserved first and last residue. The D gene is left open where the match is weak. Rows may omit the clone size; those that give it use once, few, many or a size class.

V gene	clone size	J gene	D gene	CDR3 DNA	CDR3 protein
TRBV5-1	NA	TRBJ2-5	NA	TGCGCCAGCAGCTTGAGGCGGGGTATACAAGAGACCCAGTACTTC	CASSLRRGIQETQYF
TRBV5-1	NA	TRBJ2-2	NA	TGCGCCAGCAGCTTGATGGGGGAGCAGGTCGGGGAGCTGTTTTTT	CASSLMGEQVGELFF
TRBV18	NA	TRBJ1-1	TRBD1	TGTGCCAGCTCACCTCGACAGGGCACGAACACTGAAGCTTTCTTT	CASSPRQGTNTEAFF
TRBV10-3	NA	TRBJ2-7	NA	TGTGCCATCGGGACGGCTTCCTACGAGCAGTACTTC	CAIGTASYEQYF
TRBV20-1	few	TRBJ2-4	NA	TGCAGTGCTAGAGAACGAGGGCGCCTTCGGAAAAACATTCAGTACTTC	CSARERGRLRKNIQYF
TRBV7-6	few	TRBJ1-6	NA	TGTGCCAGCAGCTTAGTCGGCATGCTTAATTCACCCCTCCACTTT	CASSLVGMLNSPLHF
TRBV29-1	NA	TRBJ1-1	NA	TGCAGCGTTCTGGGGGATAACACTGAAGCTTTCTTT	CSVLGDNTEAFF
TRBV6-5	NA	TRBJ2-2	TRBD2	TGTGCCAGCAGTTACTCGGATCTAGCGGGGGTCCGCGGGGAGCTGTTTTTT	CASSYSDLAGVRGELFF
TRBV10-3	NA	TRBJ2-1	NA	TGTGCCCCCGTTGCGTGCTACAATGAGCAGTTCTTC	CAPVACYNEQFF
TRBV5-4	few	TRBJ2-3	TRBD2	TGTGCCAGCAGCCTGGGGATAGCGGGGGGTGGAGATACGCAGTATTTT	CASSLGIAGGGDTQYF
TRBV7-2	many	TRBJ2-3	TRBD2	TGTGCCAGCAGCCCACCTAGCGGGAGGCACTCGGATACGCAGTATTTT	CASSPPSGRHSDTQYF
TRBV10-3	NA	TRBJ2-7	TRBD2	TGTGCCATCAGTGAGTTAGCGGGGGGTCGGAGCGAGCAGTACTTC	CAISELAGGRSEQYF
TRBV5-1	NA	TRBJ2-3	NA	TGCGCCAGCAGCGACAGACAGGAGGTGGATACGCAGTATTTT	CASSDRQEVDTQYF
TRBV15	NA	TRBJ2-7	TRBD1	TGTGCCACCAGCAGAGAGAACAGGGGTGGGTACGAGCAGTACTTC	CATSRENRGGYEQYF
TRBV20-1	NA	TRBJ2-7	NA	TGCAGTGCTAGAGAGCTGGGCCGGGTCTACGAGCAGTACTTC	CSARELGRVYEQYF
TRBV6-6	few	TRBJ2-5	NA	TGTGCCAGCAGTTACCTTGGACAAGAGACCCAGTACTTC	CASSYLGQETQYF
TRBV15	few	TRBJ1-1	NA	TGTGCCACCAGCAGAGTAAACAGTGAAGCTTTCTTT	CATSRVNSEAFF
TRBV20-1	NA	TRBJ2-7	NA	TGCAGTGCTCGATGGCGGGACGAGCAGTACTTC	CSARWRDEQYF
TRBV27	NA	TRBJ2-3	NA	TGTGCCAGCAGTATCGATCAGCGTGGAGGTTCAGATACGCAGTATTTT	CASSIDQRGGSDTQYF
TRBV4-1	few	TRBJ2-1	TRBD2	TGCGCCAGCAGCCAAGAACTAGCGGGAAGACATGAGCAGTTCTTC	CASSQELAGRHEQFF
TRBV20-1	few	TRBJ2-1	NA	TGCAGTGCTACAAACCGAAGGGATCTGGGGGAGGATGAGCAGTTCTTC	CSATNRRDLGEDEQFF
TRBV29-1	NA	TRBJ2-7	TRBD2	TGCAGCGTTCGCCGGGGGGACGAGCAGTACTTC	CSVRRGDEQYF
TRBV18	NA	TRBJ2-1	NA	TGTGCCAGCACCCTTCAGGGACCTAACAATGAGCAGTTCTTC	CASTLQGPNNEQFF
TRBV12-3/TRBV12-4	many	TRBJ2-1	NA	TGTGCCAGCGGGCGGGGCAATGAGCAGTTCTTC	CASGRGNEQFF
TRBV20-1	NA	TRBJ2-1	NA	TGCAGTGCTAGATTGGCCGAAAATGAGCAGTTCTTC	CSARLAENEQFF
TRBV7-8	NA	TRBJ2-5	TRBD1	TGTGCCAGCAGCTCCCGGACAGGGGCGGGCGAGACCCAGTACTTC	CASSSRTGAGETQYF
TRBV5-1	NA	TRBJ1-2	NA	TGCGCCAGCAGGGATGGAAACTATGGCTACACCTTC	CASRDGNYGYTF
TRBV4-3	few	TRBJ2-5	NA	TGCGCCAGCAGCCAAGCCCCCCGCGAGACCCAGTACTTC	CASSQAPRETQYF
TRBV6-2/TRBV6-3	NA	TRBJ2-2	TRBD1	TGTGCCAGCAGTTACTCCGGACAGGGGGGCACCGGGGAGCTGTTTTTT	CASSYSGQGGTGELFF
TRBV2	once	TRBJ2-7	NA	TGTGCCAGCAGTGAAACGGAGCTCGAACCTCCCGAGCAGTACTTC	CASSETELEPPEQYF
TRBV5-1	NA	TRBJ2-7	NA	TGCGCCAGCAGCTTGGCCGGGCAGGGGCGTTACGAGCAGTACTTC	CASSLAGQGRYEQYF
TRBV5-1	many	TRBJ2-1	TRBD2	TGCGCCAGCAGCTTGGCCGGGACTAGCGCCAATGAGCAGTTCTTC	CASSLAGTSANEQFF
TRBV5-1	few	TRBJ1-6	NA	TGCGCCAGCAGCTCGCAGGGTAGGGATTCACCCCTCCACTTT	CASSSQGRDSPLHF
TRBV4-2	few	TRBJ1-2	NA	TGTGCCAGCAGCCAAGAGCATATTAACTATGGCTACACCTTC	CASSQEHINYGYTF
TRBV7-9	NA	TRBJ2-7	NA	TGTGCCAGCAGTCGGGCCTTGGAGCAGTACTTC	CASSRALEQYF
TRBV6-2/TRBV6-3	few	TRBJ1-5	NA	TGTGCCAGCTCCCGAGGGATGGGAAATCAGCCCCAGCATTTT	CASSRGMGNQPQHF
TRBV7-9	few	TRBJ2-3	TRBD2	TGTGCCAGCAGCGCGAAACTAGCGGGAATTGATACGCAGTATTTT	CASSAKLAGIDTQYF
TRBV27	few	TRBJ2-3	NA	TGTGCCAGCAGTTTAATTGTGGGGAGGTCAGATACGCAGTATTTT	CASSLIVGRSDTQYF
TRBV12-3/TRBV12-4	NA	TRBJ1-2	NA	TGTGCCAGCAGTCCCGGGGCTAAGGGCTATGGCTACACCTTC	CASSPGAKGYGYTF
TRBV7-8	NA	TRBJ1-5	NA	TGTGCCAGCAGCTCGAGCAGAGTGGCTAGGGGTCAGCCCCAGCATTTT	CASSSSRVARGQPQHF
TRBV7-2	few	TRBJ2-1	NA	TGTGCCAGCAGCGCCCCGGGCTTCGATGAGCAGTTCTTC	CASSAPGFDEQFF
TRBV7-2	NA	TRBJ2-7	TRBD2	TGTGCCAGCAGCTTAGCGGGAGGGCTCGAGCAGTACTTC	CASSLAGGLEQYF
TRBV7-8	NA	TRBJ2-3	TRBD2	TGTGCCTGCGGGGGTACCCGGGGGTATACGCAGTATTTT	CACGGTRGYTQYF
TRBV5-1	few	TRBJ2-2	TRBD1	TGCGCCAGCAGCTTGCTGGGGACAGGGAACACCGGGGAGCTGTTTTTT	CASSLLGTGNTGELFF
TRBV2	NA	TRBJ2-5	TRBD2	TGTGCCACCGGTGGGGCTAGCGGGGGGTCAGAGACCCAGTACTTC	CATGGASGGSETQYF
TRBV11-2	NA	TRBJ2-5	TRBD2	TGTGCCAGCAGCTTAGCCCCGCTAGCGGGGGGGACCCAGTACTTC	CASSLAPLAGGTQYF
TRBV12-3/TRBV12-4	few	TRBJ2-3	NA	TGTGCCAGCAGTTTAGGAACCCTTTCGGGCACAGATACGCAGTATTTT	CASSLGTLSGTDTQYF
TRBV2	few	TRBJ1-2	NA	TGTGCCAGCAGTGTGGCAGACCTCGTTGGCTACACCTTC	CASSVADLVGYTF
TRBV20-1	few	TRBJ1-2	NA	TGCAGTGCTAGTCACGGCTACACCTTC	CSASHGYTF
TRBV5-5	few	TRBJ1-2	NA	TGTGCCAGCAGCTTGTGGCAGTTACTTAACTATGGCTACACCTTC	CASSLWQLLNYGYTF
TRBV5-1	NA	TRBJ1-3	NA	TGCGCCAGCAGCTTCGACAGGACGGGAAACACCATATATTTT	CASSFDRTGNTIYF
TRBV7-8	few	TRBJ2-2	TRBD2	TGTGCCAGCACGAAGGGACTAGCGGGATTCACCGGGGAGCTGTTTTTT	CASTKGLAGFTGELFF
TRBV3-1	NA	TRBJ2-5	NA	TGTGCCAGCAGCCAAAAGACGGACGGAGCAGAGACCCAGTACTTC	CASSQKTDGAETQYF
TRBV7-2	few	TRBJ2-1	NA	TGTGCCAGCAGCCTAAAGACGAGCTACAATGAGCAGTTCTTC	CASSLKTSYNEQFF
TRBV7-3	NA	TRBJ2-3	TRBD2	TGTGCCAGCAGCTTAACTGGAGCGGGGGGGCCGGCAGATACGCAGTATTTT	CASSLTGAGGPADTQYF
TRBV20-1	NA	TRBJ1-1	NA	TGCAGTGCCACGGGGCAGAGTCACACTGAAGCTTTCTTT	CSATGQSHTEAFF
TRBV29-1	few	TRBJ2-7	TRBD1	TGCAGCGTCGTAGCAGGGGGCGCGGCCTACGAGCAGTACTTC	CSVVAGGAAYEQYF